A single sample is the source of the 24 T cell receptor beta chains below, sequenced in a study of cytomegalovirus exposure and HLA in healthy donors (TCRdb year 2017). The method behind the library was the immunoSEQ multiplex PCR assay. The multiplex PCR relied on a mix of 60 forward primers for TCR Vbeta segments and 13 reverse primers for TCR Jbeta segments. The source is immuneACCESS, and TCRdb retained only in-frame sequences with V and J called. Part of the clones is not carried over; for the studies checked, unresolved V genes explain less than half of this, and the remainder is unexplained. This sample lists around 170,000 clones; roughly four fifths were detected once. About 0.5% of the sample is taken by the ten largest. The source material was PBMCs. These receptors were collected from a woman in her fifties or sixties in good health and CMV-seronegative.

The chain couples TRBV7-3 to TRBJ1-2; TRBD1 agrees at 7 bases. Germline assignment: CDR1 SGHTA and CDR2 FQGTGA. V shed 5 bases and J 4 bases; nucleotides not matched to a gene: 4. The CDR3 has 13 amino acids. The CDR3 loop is CASSPGTAYGYTF. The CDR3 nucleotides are TGTGCCAGCAGCCCAGGGACAGCCTATGGCTACACCTTC.

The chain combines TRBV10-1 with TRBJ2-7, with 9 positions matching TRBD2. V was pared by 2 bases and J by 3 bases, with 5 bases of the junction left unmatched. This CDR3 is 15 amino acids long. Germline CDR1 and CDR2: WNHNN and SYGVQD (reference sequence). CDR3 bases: TGCGCCAGCAGTGAGGGCCTAGCGGGGATCTACGAGCAGTACTTC. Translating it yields CASSEGLAGIYEQYF.

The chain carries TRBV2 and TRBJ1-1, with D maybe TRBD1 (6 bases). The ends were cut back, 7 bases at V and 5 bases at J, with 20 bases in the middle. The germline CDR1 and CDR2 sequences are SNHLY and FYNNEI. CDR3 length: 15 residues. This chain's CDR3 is CASNIQGPLGTEAFF. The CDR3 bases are TGTGCCAGCAATATACAGGGACCCCTGGGTACTGAAGCTTTCTTT. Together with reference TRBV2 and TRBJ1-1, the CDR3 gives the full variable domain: EPEVTQTPSHQVTQMGQEVILRCVPISNHLYFYWYRQILGQKVEFLVSFYNNEISEKSEIFDDQFSVERPDGSNFTLKIRSTKLEDSAMYFCASNIQGPLGTEAFFGQGTRLTVV.

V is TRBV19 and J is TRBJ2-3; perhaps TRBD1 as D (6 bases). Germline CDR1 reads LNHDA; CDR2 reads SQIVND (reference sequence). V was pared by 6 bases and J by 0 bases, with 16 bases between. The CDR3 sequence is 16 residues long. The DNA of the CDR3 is TGTGCCAGTAGGGAACTGGACAGAGCTAGCACAGATACGCAGTATTTT. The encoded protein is CASRELDRASTDTQYF.

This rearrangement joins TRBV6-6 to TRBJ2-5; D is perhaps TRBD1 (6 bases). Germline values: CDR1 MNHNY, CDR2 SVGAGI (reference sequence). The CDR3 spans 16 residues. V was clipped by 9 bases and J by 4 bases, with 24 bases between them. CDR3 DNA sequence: TGTGCCAGTTTATCTGCCGACAGGTTCCGGGGAGAGACCCAGTACTTC. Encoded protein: CASLSADRFRGETQYF.

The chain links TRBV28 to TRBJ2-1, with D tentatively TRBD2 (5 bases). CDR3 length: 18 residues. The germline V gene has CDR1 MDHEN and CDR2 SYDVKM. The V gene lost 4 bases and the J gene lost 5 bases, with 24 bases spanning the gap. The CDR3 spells CASSSPTSAGGFDNEQFF. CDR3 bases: TGTGCCAGCAGTTCCCCAACAAGTGCGGGCGGTTTTGACAATGAGCAGTTCTTC.

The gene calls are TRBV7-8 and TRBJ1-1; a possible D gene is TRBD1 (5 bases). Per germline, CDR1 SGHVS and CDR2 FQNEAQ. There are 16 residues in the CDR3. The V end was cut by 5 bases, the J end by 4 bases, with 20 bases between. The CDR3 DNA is TGTGCCAGCAGCCCCCGACATCGACAGTCGGTCACTGAAGCTTTCTTT. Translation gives CASSPRHRQSVTEAFF. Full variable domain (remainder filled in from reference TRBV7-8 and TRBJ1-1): GAGVSQSPRYKVAKRGQDVALRCDPISGHVSLFWYQQALGQGPEFLTYFQNEAQLDKSGLPSDRFFAERPEGSVSTLKIQRTQQEDSAVYLCASSPRHRQSVTEAFFGQGTRLTVV.

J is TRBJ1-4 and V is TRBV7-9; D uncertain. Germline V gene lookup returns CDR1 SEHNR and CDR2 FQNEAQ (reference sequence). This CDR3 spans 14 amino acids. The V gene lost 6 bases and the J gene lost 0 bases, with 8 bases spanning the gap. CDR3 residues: CASRPGTTNEKLFF. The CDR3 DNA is TGTGCCAGCAGGCCAGGAACAACTAATGAAAAACTGTTTTTT.

DNA for the CDR3: TGTGCCAGAAGCCAAAAACGGACAGCTAGGGGAAACACCATATATTTT. Encoded protein: CARSQKRTARGNTIYF. The chain joins TRBV7-5 to TRBJ1-3; the table's D call TRBD1 went unverified against the DNA. TRBV7-5 is designated a pseudogene. CDR3 size: 16 residues.

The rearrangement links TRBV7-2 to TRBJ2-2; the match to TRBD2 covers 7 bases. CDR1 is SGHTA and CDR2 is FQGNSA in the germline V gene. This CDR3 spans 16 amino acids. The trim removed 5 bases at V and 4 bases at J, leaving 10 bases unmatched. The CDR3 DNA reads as TGTGCCAGCAGCACTGGGAGCGGGGTTGGCACCGGGGAGCTGTTTTTT. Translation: CASSTGSGVGTGELFF. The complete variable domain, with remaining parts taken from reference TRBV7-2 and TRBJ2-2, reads GAGVSQSPSNKVTEKGKDVELRCDPISGHTALYWYRQSLGQGLEFLIYFQGNSAPDKSGLPSDRFSAERTGGSVSTLTIQRTQQEDSAVYLCASSTGSGVGTGELFFGEGSRLTVL.

CDR3 nucleotides: TGCGCCAGCAGCCCGGGACAGAACTACTATAATTCACCCCTCCACTTT. It yields the protein CASSPGQNYYNSPLHF. The chain couples TRBV4-3 to TRBJ1-6; 7 bases line up with TRBD1. Germline CDR1 reads LGHNA; CDR2 reads YSLEER. V gave up 4 bases and J gave up 3 bases; unmatched junction bases: 6. The CDR3 has 16 amino acids.

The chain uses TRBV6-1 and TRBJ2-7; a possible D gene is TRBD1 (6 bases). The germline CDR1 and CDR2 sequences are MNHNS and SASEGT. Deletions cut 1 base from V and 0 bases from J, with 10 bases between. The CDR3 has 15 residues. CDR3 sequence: CASSEVRGSSYEQYF. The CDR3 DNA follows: TGTGCCAGCAGTGAAGTCAGGGGAAGCTCCTACGAGCAGTACTTC.

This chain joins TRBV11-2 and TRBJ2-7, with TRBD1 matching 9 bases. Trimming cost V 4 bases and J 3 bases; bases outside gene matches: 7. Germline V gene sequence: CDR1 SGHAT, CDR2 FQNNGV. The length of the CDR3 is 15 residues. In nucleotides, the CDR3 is TGTGCCAGCAGCTCGTACAGGGGGCTTCGCTACGAGCAGTACTTC. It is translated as CASSSYRGLRYEQYF.

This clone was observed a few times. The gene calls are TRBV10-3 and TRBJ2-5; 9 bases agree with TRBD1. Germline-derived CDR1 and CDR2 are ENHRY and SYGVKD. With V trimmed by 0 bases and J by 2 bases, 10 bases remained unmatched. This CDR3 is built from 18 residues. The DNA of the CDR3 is TGTGCCATCAGTGAGTCAACAGTTATGGGACAGGGACAAGAGACCCAGTACTTC. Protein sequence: CAISESTVMGQGQETQYF.

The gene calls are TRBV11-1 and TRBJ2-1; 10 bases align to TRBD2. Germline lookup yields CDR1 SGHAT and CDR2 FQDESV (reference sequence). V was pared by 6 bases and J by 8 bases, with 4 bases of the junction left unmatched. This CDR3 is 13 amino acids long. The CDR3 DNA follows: TGTGCCAGCAGACCCGGGACTAGCGATGAGCAGTTCTTC. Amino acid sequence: CASRPGTSDEQFF.

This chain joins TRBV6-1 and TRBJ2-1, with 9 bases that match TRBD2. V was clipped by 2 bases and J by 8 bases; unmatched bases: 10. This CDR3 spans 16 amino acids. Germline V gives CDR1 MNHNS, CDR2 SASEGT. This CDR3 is CASSEYGGRVGDEQFF. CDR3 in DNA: TGTGCCAGCAGTGAATACGGCGGGAGGGTCGGAGATGAGCAGTTCTTC.

CDR3 amino acids: CASSQDHLAVSTDTQYF. The CDR3 nucleotides are TGTGCCAGCAGCCAAGATCATCTAGCGGTTAGCACAGATACGCAGTATTTT. The chain has TRBV14 and TRBJ2-3, with 7 bases aligning to TRBD2. This CDR3 spans 17 amino acids. The J segment lost 0 bases and the V segment lost 0 bases, leaving 6 bases of the junction unmatched. The germline V gene has CDR1 SGHDN and CDR2 FVKESK. Combining the CDR3 with reference TRBV14 and TRBJ2-3 gives the whole variable domain EAGVTQFPSHSVIEKGQTVTLRCDPISGHDNLYWYRRVMGKEIKFLLHFVKESKQDESGMPNNRFLAERTGGTYSTLKVQPAELEDSGVYFCASSQDHLAVSTDTQYFGPGTRLTVL.

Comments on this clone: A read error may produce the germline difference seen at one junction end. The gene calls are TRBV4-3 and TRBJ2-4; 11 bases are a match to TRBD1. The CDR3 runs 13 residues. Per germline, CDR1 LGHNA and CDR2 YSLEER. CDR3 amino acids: CASSHRTGGEMDF. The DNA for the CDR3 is TGCGCCAGCAGCCATAGGACAGGGGGCGAGATGGACTTC.

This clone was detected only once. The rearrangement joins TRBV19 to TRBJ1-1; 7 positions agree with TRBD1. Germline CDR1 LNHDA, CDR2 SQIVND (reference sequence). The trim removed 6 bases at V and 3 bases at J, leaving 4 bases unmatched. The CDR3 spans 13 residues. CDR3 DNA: TGTGCCAGTAGCCAGGGGGGTGACACTGAAGCTTTCTTT. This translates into CASSQGGDTEAFF.

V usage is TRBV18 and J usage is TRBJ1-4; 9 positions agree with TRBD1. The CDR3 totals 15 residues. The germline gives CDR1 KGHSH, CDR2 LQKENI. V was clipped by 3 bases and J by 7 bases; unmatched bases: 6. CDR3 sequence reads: CASSPTGGVSEKLFF. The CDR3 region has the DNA TGTGCCAGCTCACCTACAGGGGGCGTCAGTGAAAAACTGTTTTTT. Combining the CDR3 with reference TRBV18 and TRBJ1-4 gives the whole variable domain NAGVMQNPRHLVRRRGQEARLRCSPMKGHSHVYWYRQLPEEGLKFMVYLQKENIIDESGMPKERFSAEFPKEGPSILRIQQVVRGDSAAYFCASSPTGGVSEKLFFGSGTQLSVL.

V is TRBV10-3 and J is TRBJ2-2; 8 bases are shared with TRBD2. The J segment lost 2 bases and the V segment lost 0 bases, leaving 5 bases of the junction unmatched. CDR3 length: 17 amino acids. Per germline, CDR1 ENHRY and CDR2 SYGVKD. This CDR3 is CAISESTTSGNTGELFF. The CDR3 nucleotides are TGTGCCATCAGTGAGTCCACCACTAGCGGAAACACCGGGGAGCTGTTTTTT.

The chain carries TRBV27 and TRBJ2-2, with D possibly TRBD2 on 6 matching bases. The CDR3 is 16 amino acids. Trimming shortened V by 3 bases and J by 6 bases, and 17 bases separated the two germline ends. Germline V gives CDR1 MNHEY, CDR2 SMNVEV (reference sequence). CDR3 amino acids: CASSLLGGGKSGELFF. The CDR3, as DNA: TGTGCCAGCAGTTTGTTGGGAGGAGGGAAATCCGGGGAGCTGTTTTTT.

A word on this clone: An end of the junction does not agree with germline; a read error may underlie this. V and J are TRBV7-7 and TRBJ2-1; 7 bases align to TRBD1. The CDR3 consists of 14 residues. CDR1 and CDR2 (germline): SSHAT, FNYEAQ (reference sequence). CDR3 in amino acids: CASSLLQGDNEQFF. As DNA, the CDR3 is TGTGCTAGCAGCTTACTTCAGGGGGATAATGAGCAGTTCTTC.

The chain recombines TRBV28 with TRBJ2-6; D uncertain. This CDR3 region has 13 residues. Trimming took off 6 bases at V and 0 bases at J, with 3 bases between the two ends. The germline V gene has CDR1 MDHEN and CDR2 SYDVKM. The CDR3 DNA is TGTGCCAGCAGGGCCTCTGGGGCCAACGTCCTGACTTTC. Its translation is CASRASGANVLTF.